What follows are 3 T cell receptor beta chains derived from one specimen sequenced in a study of vaccination and CD4 T cells after COVID-19. The Oncomine TCR Beta short-read assay sequenced DNA from cultured CD4+ T cells. TCRdb independently ran MiXCR on the PCR reads; one entry per CDR3 protein. This table has some 5,700 distinct CDR3 sequences, around 47% appearing once. Their antigens are not known. Treatment described: roughly 11-day PBMC culture with coronavirus spike peptide pools or control peptides (ViraFEST assay). An unexposed donor provided the CD4+ T cells, which were collected before the COVID-19 pandemic (2011-2018). Sample: CD4+ T cells from blood, cultured in vitro. These receptors came from a human donor in good health.

This clonotype occurred a few times. This CDR3 is CASIAPNELWAFF. The CDR3 bases are TGTGCCAGCATAGCCCCGAATGAGTTGTGGGCTTTCTTT. The chain employs TRBV6-1 and TRBJ1-1; D gene ambiguous. Trimming removed 7 bases from V and 11 bases from J, with 20 bases in between. In germline, CDR1 is MNHNS, CDR2 SASEGT. This CDR3 region has 13 residues.

A note on this clonotype: The junction departs from the called germline gene at one end, perhaps through a read error. The genes are TRBV7-6 and TRBJ1-5; weak D call: TRBD1 (5 bases). The CDR3 length is 14 residues. Germline CDR1 and CDR2: SGHVS and FNYEAQ. The CDR3 loop is CASSLDPTRQLQHF. The CDR3 nucleotides read TGTGCCAGCAGCTTAGATCCTACTAGACAGCTCCAGCATTTT.

The chain employs TRBV6-1 and TRBJ2-4; D gene ambiguous. Per germline, CDR1 MNHNS and CDR2 SASEGT. The CDR3 has 15 residues. Trimming shortened V by 4 bases and J by 0 bases, and 10 bases separated the two germline ends. CDR3 loop: CASSVEAPAKNIQYF. DNA for the CDR3: TGTGCCAGCAGTGTCGAGGCTCCAGCCAAAAACATTCAGTACTTC.